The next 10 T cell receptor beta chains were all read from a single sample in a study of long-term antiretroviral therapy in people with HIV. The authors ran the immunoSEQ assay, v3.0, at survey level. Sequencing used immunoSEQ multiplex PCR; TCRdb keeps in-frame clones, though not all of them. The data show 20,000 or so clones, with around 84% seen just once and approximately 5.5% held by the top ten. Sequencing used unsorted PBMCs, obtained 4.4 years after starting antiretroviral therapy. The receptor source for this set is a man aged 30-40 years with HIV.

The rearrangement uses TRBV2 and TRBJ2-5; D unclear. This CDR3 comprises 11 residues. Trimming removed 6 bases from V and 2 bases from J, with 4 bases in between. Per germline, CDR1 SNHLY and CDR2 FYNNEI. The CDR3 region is CASRYQETQYF. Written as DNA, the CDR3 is TGTGCCAGCAGATATCAAGAGACCCAGTACTTC.

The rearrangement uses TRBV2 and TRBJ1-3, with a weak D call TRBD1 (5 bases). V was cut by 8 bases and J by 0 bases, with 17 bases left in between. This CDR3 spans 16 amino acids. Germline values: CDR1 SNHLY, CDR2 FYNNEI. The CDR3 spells CASGENWGSSGNTIYF. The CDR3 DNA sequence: TGTGCCAGCGGCGAAAACTGGGGCTCCTCTGGAAACACCATATATTTT.

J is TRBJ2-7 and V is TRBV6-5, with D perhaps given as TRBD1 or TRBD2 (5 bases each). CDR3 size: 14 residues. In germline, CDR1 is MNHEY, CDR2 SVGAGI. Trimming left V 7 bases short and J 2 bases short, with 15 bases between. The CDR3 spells CASKSGRETYEQYF. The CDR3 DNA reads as TGTGCCAGCAAGTCGGGCAGGGAGACCTACGAGCAGTACTTC.

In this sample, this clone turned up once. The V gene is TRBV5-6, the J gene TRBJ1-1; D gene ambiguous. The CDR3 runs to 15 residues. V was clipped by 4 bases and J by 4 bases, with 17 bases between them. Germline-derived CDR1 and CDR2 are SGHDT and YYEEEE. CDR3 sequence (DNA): TGTGCCAGCAGCCCGGCGGGTCCTCTCCGCACTGAAGCTTTCTTT. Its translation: CASSPAGPLRTEAFF.

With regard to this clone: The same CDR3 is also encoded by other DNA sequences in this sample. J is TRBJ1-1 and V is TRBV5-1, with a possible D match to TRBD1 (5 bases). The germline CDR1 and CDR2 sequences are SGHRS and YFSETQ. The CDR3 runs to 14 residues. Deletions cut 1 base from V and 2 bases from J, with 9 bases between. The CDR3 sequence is CASSLTGINTEAFF. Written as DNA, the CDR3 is TGCGCCAGCAGCTTGACAGGTATTAACACTGAAGCTTTCTTT.

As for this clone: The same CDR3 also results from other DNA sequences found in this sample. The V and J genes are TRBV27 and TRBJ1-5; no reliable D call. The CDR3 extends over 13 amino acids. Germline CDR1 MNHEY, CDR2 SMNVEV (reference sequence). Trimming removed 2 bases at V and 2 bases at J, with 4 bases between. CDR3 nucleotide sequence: TGTGCCAGCAGTTTAGTGGGCAATCAGCCCCAGCATTTT. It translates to CASSLVGNQPQHF.

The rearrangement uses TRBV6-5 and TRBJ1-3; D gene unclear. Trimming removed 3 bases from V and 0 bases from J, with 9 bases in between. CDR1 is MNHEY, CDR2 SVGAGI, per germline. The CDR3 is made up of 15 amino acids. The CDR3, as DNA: TGTGCCAGCAGTTATGCCCCCGCCTCTGGAAACACCATATATTTT. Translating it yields CASSYAPASGNTIYF.

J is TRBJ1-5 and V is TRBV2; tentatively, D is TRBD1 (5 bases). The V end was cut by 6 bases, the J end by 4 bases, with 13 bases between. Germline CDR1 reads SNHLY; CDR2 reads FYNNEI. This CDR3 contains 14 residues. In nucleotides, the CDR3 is TGTGCCAGCAGAGGAGGGACGGCAAATCAGCCCCAGCATTTT. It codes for CASRGGTANQPQHF.

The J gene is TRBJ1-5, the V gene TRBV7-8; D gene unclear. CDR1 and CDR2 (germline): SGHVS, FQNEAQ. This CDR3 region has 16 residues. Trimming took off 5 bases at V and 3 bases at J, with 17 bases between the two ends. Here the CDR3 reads CASSAEDELSNQPQHF. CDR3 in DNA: TGTGCCAGCAGCGCAGAGGACGAGTTGTCCAATCAGCCCCAGCATTTT.

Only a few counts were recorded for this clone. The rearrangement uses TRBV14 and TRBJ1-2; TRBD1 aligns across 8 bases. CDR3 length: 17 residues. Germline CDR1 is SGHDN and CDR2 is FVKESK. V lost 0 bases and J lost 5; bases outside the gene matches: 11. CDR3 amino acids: CASSQEPLTGVPYGYTF. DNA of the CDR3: TGTGCCAGCAGCCAAGAACCCCTGACAGGGGTTCCGTATGGCTACACCTTC.